The rows below give T cell receptor beta chains drawn from one sample of a study of early T cells in non-severe SARS-CoV-2 infection. TCRdb reanalysed the 5' RACE reads using MiXCR and keeps one entry per CDR3 protein. This sample yields roughly 52,000 distinct CDR3 sequences, of which about 6.5% are seen a single time; 2.8% belongs to the top ten. The sample here was whole blood, taken at baseline. These receptors came from an adult who was a healthcare worker with PCR-confirmed SARS-CoV-2 infection or an uninfected control (not recorded which). Both conserved end residues are part of each CDR3. The D gene is left open where the match is weak. Clone size is shown for a subset of rows, as once, few, many or a class of expanded clone.

d_call cdr3_length clone_size j_call v_call cdr3_nt cdr3_aa
TRBD2 18 many TRBJ2-3 TRBV11-2 TGTGCCAGCAGCTTAGGCCTAGCGGGGGGGCGTAGCACAGATACGCAGTATTTT CASSLGLAGGRSTDTQYF
. 14 few TRBJ2-1 TRBV7-2 TGTGCCAGCAGCCACGGGACAAATTACAATGAGCAGTTCTTC CASSHGTNYNEQFF
. 14 many TRBJ2-1 TRBV5-1 TGCGCCAGCAGCCCCTGGGACTTCAACAATGAGCAGTTCTTC CASSPWDFNNEQFF
TRBD2 16 many TRBJ2-1 TRBV5-4 TGTGCCAGCAGCTCCGGACTAGCGGGATCCTACAATGAGCAGTTCTTC CASSSGLAGSYNEQFF
. 11 many TRBJ2-7 TRBV6-2/TRBV6-3 TGTGCCAGCAGCCTAGGGGCCGAGCAGTACTTC CASSLGAEQYF
. 17 . TRBJ1-2 TRBV4-3 TGCGCCAGCAGCCAAGATACCTTAGGCGGGGGGCACTATGGCTACACCTTC CASSQDTLGGGHYGYTF
. 14 few TRBJ2-3 TRBV19 TGTGCCAGTAAAAGGGACCACTACACAGATACGCAGTATTTT CASKRDHYTDTQYF
. 15 many TRBJ2-5 TRBV19 TGTGCCAGTAGTGCCCGGACAGTTGGCCAAGAGACCCAGTACTTC CASSARTVGQETQYF
. 17 many TRBJ1-4 TRBV15 TGTGCCACCAGCGGAGGATTTGGGACACCTGATGAGGAAAAACTGTTTTTT CATSGGFGTPDEEKLFF
. 16 . TRBJ1-5 TRBV11-2 TGTGCCAGCAGCCAAGGCCTTGGACGGGGGAATCAGCCCCAGCATTTT CASSQGLGRGNQPQHF